This TCR beta chain was recorded in a study of post-analysis software for immune sequencing data. For this clonotype: No antigen is known for it.

CDR1 and CDR2 (germline): SGHTA, FQGNSA. Germline trimming cut 5 bases from V and 0 bases from J; bases unmatched to any gene: 10. The CDR3 sequence is 17 residues long. Broader study findings: In patients, a few TRBV segments were more frequent than in controls, with TRBV5-6, TRBV5-1 and TRBV20-1 among them.

Prepared libraries of TCR beta cDNA carried unique molecular identifiers. TCRdb re-called the PCR reads with MiXCR, one entry per CDR3 protein. The sample holds some 890,000 distinct CDR3 sequences, roughly 50% seen once. Source material: blood. This clonotype was obtained from a girl aged 5 to 17 with multiple sclerosis. The rearrangement uses TRBV7-2 and TRBJ2-3; 8 bases fit TRBD2. This CDR3 is CASSHPRLAPSTDTQYF. The DNA for the CDR3 is TGTGCCAGCAGCCATCCGAGACTAGCGCCTAGCACAGATACGCAGTATTTT. The full variable domain, completed using reference TRBV7-2 and TRBJ2-3, is GAGVSQSPSNKVTEKGKDVELRCDPISGHTALYWYRQSLGQGLEFLIYFQGNSAPDKSGLPSDRFSAERTGGSVSTLTIQRTQQEDSAVYLCASSHPRLAPSTDTQYFGPGTRLTVL.